This T cell receptor beta chain was captured in a study of T-cell memory formation after mild COVID-19. Germline CDR1 and CDR2: MNHEY and SVGAGI. The CDR3 loop spans 15 amino acids. Trimming cost V 2 bases and J 4 bases, with 11 bases left between them. TCRdb re-called the 5' RACE reads with MiXCR, one entry per CDR3 protein. The sample has 150,000 to 200,000 distinct CDR3 sequences, about 14% seen once; the top ten hold approximately 14%. The gene calls are TRBV6-5 and TRBJ2-2; possibly TRBD1 for D (5 bases). Sequencing was carried out using PBMCs or a T cell subset sorted from them (not recorded which). The clonotype comes from an adult woman who had mild COVID-19 (a few samples of this study predate the infection). Cell type and time point are not known. The CDR3 reads CASSYQGWSTGELFF. As DNA, the CDR3 is TGTGCCAGCAGTTACCAGGGATGGAGCACCGGGGAGCTGTTTTTT.